Below, 4 T cell receptor beta chains from the same sample are listed, as sequenced in a study of control samples from healthy donors and cancer patients. Assay used: immunoSEQ multiplex PCR; TCRdb lists only in-frame clones, some missing. This sample has 260,000 or so clones, with over 75% found just once. The sample was PBMCs. The receptors derive from a woman aged 55-75 years with lung cancer.

V gene TRBV4-1 combines with J gene TRBJ1-3; unclear D gene. The CDR3 contains 12 residues. CDR1 and CDR2 (germline): MGHRA, YSYEKL. Trimming cost V 1 base and J 4 bases, with 2 bases left between them. The CDR3 DNA follows: TGCGCCAGCAGCCAAGCCGGAAACACCATATATTTT. It is translated as CASSQAGNTIYF.

The chain recombines TRBV7-2 with TRBJ1-3; D gene unclear. Germline V gene lookup returns CDR1 SGHTA and CDR2 FQGNSA. CDR3 length: 14 residues. Trimming removed 1 base at V and 0 bases at J, with 4 bases between. CDR3 region: CASSLVGSGNTIYF. CDR3 coding DNA: TGTGCCAGCAGCTTAGTGGGCTCTGGAAACACCATATATTTT.

J is TRBJ1-5 and V is TRBV7-9; 7 nucleotides match TRBD1. V lost 3 bases and J lost 9; bases outside the gene matches: 8. CDR3 length: 14 amino acids. Looked up from germline, CDR1 is SEHNR and CDR2 is FQNEAQ (reference sequence). DNA of the CDR3: TGTGCCAGCAGCTTGGATACAGGGGCTCCGCCCCAGCATTTT. Translating it yields CASSLDTGAPPQHF.

Note on this clone: One end of the junction does not line up with germline, which may come from a read error. The V and J genes are TRBV5-3 and TRBJ2-2, with 11 bases aligning to TRBD1. TRBV5-3 carries the ORF label, with uncertain function. The CDR3 sequence is 16 residues long. The CDR3 sequence: CARSFHGQGARRGAVF. CDR3 DNA sequence: TGTGCCAGAAGCTTTCATGGACAGGGGGCTCGGCGGGGAGCTGTTTTT.